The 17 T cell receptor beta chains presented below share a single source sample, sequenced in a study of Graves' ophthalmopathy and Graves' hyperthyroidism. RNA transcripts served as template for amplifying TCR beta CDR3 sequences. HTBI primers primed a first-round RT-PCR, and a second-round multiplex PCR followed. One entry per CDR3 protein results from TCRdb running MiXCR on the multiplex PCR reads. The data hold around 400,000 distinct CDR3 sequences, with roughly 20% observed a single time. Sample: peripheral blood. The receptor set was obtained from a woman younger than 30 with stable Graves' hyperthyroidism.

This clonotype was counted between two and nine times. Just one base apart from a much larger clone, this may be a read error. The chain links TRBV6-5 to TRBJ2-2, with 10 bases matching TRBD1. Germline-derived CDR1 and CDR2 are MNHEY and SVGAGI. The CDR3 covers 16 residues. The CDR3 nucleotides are TGTGCCAACAGTTACTCGTCGGGACAGGGGATCAGGGAGCTGTTTTTT. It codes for CANSYSSGQGIRELFF.

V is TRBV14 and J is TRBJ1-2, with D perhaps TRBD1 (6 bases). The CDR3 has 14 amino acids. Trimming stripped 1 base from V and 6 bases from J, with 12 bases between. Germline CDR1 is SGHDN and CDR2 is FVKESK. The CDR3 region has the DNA TGTGCCAGCAGCCAAGCGTTGGCAGGGGATGGCTACACCTTC. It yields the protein CASSQALAGDGYTF.

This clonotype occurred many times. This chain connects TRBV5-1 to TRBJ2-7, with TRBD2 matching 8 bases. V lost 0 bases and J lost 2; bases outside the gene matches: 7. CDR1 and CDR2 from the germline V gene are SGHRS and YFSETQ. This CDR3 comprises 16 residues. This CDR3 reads CASSLEVAGNPYEQYF. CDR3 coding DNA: TGCGCCAGCAGCTTGGAGGTAGCGGGGAATCCCTACGAGCAGTACTTC.

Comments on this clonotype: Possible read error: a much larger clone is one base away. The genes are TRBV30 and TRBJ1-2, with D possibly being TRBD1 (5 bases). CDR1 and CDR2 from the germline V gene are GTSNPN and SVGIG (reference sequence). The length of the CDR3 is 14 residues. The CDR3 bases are TGTGTCTGGACCCGACAGTCAACTAACTATGGCTACACCTTC. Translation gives CVWTRQSTNYGYTF.

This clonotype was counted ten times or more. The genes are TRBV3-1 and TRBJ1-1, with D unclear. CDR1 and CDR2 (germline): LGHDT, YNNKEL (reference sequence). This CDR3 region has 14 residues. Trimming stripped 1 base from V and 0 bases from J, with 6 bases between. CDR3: CASSQGSVNTEAFF. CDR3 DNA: TGTGCCAGCAGCCAAGGTTCGGTGAACACTGAAGCTTTCTTT.

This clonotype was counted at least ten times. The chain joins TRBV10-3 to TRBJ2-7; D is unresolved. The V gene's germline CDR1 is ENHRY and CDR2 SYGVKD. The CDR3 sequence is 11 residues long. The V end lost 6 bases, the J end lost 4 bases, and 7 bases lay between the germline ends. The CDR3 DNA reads TGTGCCATCAGGTTCGGGTACGAGCAGTACTTC. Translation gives CAIRFGYEQYF.

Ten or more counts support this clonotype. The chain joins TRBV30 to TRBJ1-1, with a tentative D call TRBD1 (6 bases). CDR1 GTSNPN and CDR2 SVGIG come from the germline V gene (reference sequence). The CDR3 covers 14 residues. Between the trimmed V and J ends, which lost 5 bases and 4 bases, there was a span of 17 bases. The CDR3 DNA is TGTGCCTGGCGGACGGCAGGGGTGGTCACTGAAGCTTTCTTT. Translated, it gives CAWRTAGVVTEAFF.

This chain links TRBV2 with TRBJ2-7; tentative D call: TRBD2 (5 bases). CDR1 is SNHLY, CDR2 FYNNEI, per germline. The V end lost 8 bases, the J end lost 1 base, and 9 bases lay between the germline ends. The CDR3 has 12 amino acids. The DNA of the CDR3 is TGTGCCAGCGAGGGCGGTTCCTACGAGCAGTACTTC. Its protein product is CASEGGSYEQYF. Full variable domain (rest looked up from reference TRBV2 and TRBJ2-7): EPEVTQTPSHQVTQMGQEVILRCVPISNHLYFYWYRQILGQKVEFLVSFYNNEISEKSEIFDDQFSVERPDGSNFTLKIRSTKLEDSAMYFCASEGGSYEQYFGPGTRLTVT.

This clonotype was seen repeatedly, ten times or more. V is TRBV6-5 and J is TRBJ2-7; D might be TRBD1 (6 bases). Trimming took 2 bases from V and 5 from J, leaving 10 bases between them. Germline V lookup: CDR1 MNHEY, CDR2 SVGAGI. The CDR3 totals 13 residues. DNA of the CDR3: TGTGCCAGCAGTTACCCCGGGACAAACGAGCAGTACTTC. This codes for CASSYPGTNEQYF.

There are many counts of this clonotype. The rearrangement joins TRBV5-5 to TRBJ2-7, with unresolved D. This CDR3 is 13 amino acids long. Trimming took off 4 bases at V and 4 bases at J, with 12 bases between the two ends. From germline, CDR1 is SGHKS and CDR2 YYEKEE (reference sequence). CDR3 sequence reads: CASSPRRAYEQYF. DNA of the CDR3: TGTGCCAGCAGCCCCCGTAGGGCTTACGAGCAGTACTTC.

CDR3 in DNA: TGTGCCACCTCAGACAGGGGCTACGAGCAGTACTTC. Its translation: CATSDRGYEQYF. The J gene is TRBJ2-7, the V gene TRBV6-1; 8 bases are a match to TRBD1. CDR3 size: 12 residues. In germline, CDR1 is MNHNS, CDR2 SASEGT. Germline trimming cut 10 bases from V and 3 bases from J; bases unmatched to any gene: 5.

This CDR3 reads CASRTTGVSLAEQYF. In DNA form, the CDR3 reads TGTGCCAGCAGAACTACAGGGGTGTCCTTGGCCGAGCAGTACTTC. The chain is built from TRBV27 and TRBJ2-7; the match to TRBD1 covers 7 bases. CDR3 length equals 15 residues. The V gene end was trimmed by 6 bases and the J gene end by 6 bases; junction bases not matched to a gene: 14. Germline values: CDR1 MNHEY, CDR2 SMNVEV (reference sequence).

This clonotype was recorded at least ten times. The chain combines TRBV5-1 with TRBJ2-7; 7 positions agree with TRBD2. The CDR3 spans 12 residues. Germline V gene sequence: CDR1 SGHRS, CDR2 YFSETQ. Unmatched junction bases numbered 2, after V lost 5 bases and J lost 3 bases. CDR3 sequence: CASRAGVYEQYF. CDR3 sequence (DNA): TGCGCCAGCAGGGCGGGAGTCTACGAGCAGTACTTC.

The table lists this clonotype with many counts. The CDR3 nucleotides are TGCAGTGCCGCCGAGCCAACTAGCGGGACAATTTACGAGCAGTACTTC. Translated, it gives CSAAEPTSGTIYEQYF. This rearrangement joins TRBV20-1 to TRBJ2-7, with 10 bases matching TRBD2. The germline CDR1 and CDR2 sequences are DFQATT and SNEGSKA (reference sequence). After removal of 6 bases from V and 4 bases from J, the junction contained 15 bases not matched to a gene. This CDR3 region has 16 residues.

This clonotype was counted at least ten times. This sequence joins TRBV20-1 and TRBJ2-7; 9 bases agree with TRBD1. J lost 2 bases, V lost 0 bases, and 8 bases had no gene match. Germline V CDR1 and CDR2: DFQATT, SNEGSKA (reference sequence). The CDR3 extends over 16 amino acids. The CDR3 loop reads CSARDRDRVLPYEQYF. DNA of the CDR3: TGCAGTGCTAGAGATAGGGACAGGGTTCTCCCCTACGAGCAGTACTTC.

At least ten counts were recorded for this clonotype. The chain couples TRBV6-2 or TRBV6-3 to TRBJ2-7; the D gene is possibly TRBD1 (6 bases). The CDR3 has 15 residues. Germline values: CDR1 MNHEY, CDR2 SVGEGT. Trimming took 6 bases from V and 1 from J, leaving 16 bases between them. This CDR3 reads CASRGRTAESYEQYF. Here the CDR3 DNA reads TGTGCCAGCAGAGGCCGGACAGCCGAGTCCTACGAGCAGTACTTC.

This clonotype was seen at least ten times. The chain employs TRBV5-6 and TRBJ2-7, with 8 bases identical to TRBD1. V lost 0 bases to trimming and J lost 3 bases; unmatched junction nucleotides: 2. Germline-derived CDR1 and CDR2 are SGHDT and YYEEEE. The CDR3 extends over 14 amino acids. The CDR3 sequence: CASSLVGQDYEQYF. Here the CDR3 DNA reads TGTGCCAGCAGCTTGGTGGGACAGGACTACGAGCAGTACTTC.